Listed here are 9 T cell receptor beta chains from one sample, sequenced in a study of blood T cell repertoires in COVID-19 (TCRdb year 2020). The library relied on the immunoSEQ multiplex PCR assay. TCRdb re-hosts the immuneACCESS table, in-frame sequences only. Its copies lack some clones; in the studies checked, an unresolved V gene accounts for under half of them, and the cause for the rest is not known. In this sample the table shows fewer than 90,000 clones, approximately 79% of which occur a single time. The top ten clonotypes cover around an eighth of the sample. Sequenced material: peripheral blood. Receptor source: an elderly woman with acute or convalescent COVID-19.

This clone was counted a few times. The rearrangement joins TRBV4-2 to TRBJ2-1; D perhaps matches TRBD2 (5 bases). The CDR3 loop spans 16 amino acids. Trimming pared 1 base from V and 7 bases from J, leaving 17 bases between. The germline V gene has CDR1 LGHNA and CDR2 YNFKEQ. As DNA, the CDR3 is TGTGCCAGCAGCCAAGTTTCGGGGTCTGTTGTGAATGAGCAGTTCTTC. This gives the protein CASSQVSGSVVNEQFF.

V gene TRBV10-3 combines with J gene TRBJ2-3; D unclear. The CDR3 is 16 residues long. Trimming cost V 0 bases and J 2 bases, with 12 bases left between them. CDR1 is ENHRY and CDR2 is SYGVKD in the germline V gene. In DNA form, the CDR3 reads TGTGCCATCAGTGAGTCGGGCTTCCTATTCACAGATACGCAGTATTTT. Residues: CAISESGFLFTDTQYF.

The CDR3 DNA follows: TGTGCCAGCAGCTTTGGGACAGGGAACGAAAAACTGTTTTTT. Its translation is CASSFGTGNEKLFF. The rearrangement uses TRBV7-8 and TRBJ1-4; 9 bases match TRBD1. V lost 3 bases to trimming and J lost 8 bases; unmatched junction nucleotides: 4. The V gene's germline CDR1 is SGHVS and CDR2 FQNEAQ. This CDR3 comprises 14 residues.

The V call is TRBV2, the J call TRBJ2-1; TRBD2 matches 8 bases. CDR3 length: 15 residues. Germline values: CDR1 SNHLY, CDR2 FYNNEI. Losses at the gene ends were 7 bases for V and 0 bases for J; bases not matched to a gene: 5. The CDR3: CASKARGASYNEQFF. CDR3 DNA sequence: TGTGCCAGCAAGGCGCGGGGGGCCTCCTACAATGAGCAGTTCTTC.

The rearrangement uses TRBV29-1 and TRBJ1-4; D ambiguous. With 7 bases removed from V and 4 bases from J, the gap between germline ends came to 13 bases. The CDR3 covers 13 residues. The V gene's germline CDR1 is SQVTM and CDR2 ANQGSEA. CDR3 loop: CSARVDNNEKLFF. The CDR3 nucleotides are TGCAGCGCTCGGGTGGATAATAATGAAAAACTGTTTTTT. Supplemented by reference TRBV29-1 and TRBJ1-4, the full variable domain reads SAVISQKPSRDICQRGTSLTIQCQVDSQVTMMFWYRQQPGQSLTLIATANQGSEATYESGFVIDKFPISRPNLTFSTLTVSNMSPEDSSIYLCSARVDNNEKLFFGSGTQLSVL.

The chain employs TRBV5-4 and TRBJ2-3; a weak D match, TRBD1 (7 bases). Per germline, CDR1 SGHNT and CDR2 YYREEE (reference sequence). CDR3 length: 16 residues. V was cut by 0 bases and J by 2 bases, with 13 bases left in between. CDR3 coding DNA: TGTGCCAGCAGCTTGGGTGGCGGGACAGCCACAGATACGCAGTATTTT. Amino acids: CASSLGGGTATDTQYF. Together with reference TRBV5-4 and TRBJ2-3, the CDR3 gives the full variable domain: ETGVTQSPTHLIKTRGQQVTLRCSSQSGHNTVSWYQQALGQGPQFIFQYYREEENGRGNFPPRFSGLQFPNYSSELNVNALELDDSALYLCASSLGGGTATDTQYFGPGTRLTVL.

The chain recombines TRBV7-9 with TRBJ1-1, with a possible D match to TRBD1 (6 bases). Germline V CDR1 and CDR2: SEHNR, FQNEAQ (reference sequence). This CDR3 is 13 amino acids long. V lost 6 bases and J 8 bases, leaving 16 bases between the germline ends. CDR3 protein: CASSHRTGHEAFF. Written as DNA, the CDR3 is TGTGCCAGCAGTCATAGAACGGGACACGAAGCTTTCTTT.

The chain has TRBV18 and TRBJ1-1, with 8 positions matching TRBD1. The CDR3 length is 15 residues. V trimming: 3 bases; J trimming: 5 bases; junction bases outside the gene matches: 8. From germline, CDR1 is KGHSH and CDR2 LQKENI. The CDR3 DNA reads TGTGCCAGCTCACCTAGTGGACAGGGTACTACTGAAGCTTTCTTT. It codes for CASSPSGQGTTEAFF.

This chain joins TRBV19 and TRBJ1-2, with D hard to call. The V gene lost 3 bases and the J gene lost 5 bases, with 10 bases spanning the gap. The germline gives CDR1 LNHDA, CDR2 SQIVND (reference sequence). The CDR3 runs to 13 residues. DNA of the CDR3: TGTGCCAGTAGTATCTCCAGAGGGTATGGCTACACCTTC. It codes for CASSISRGYGYTF.